One sample yielded the 21 T cell receptor beta chains listed below, sequenced in a study of T cells in Graves' hyperthyroidism and ophthalmopathy. RNA transcripts served as the template for amplifying TCR beta CDR3 regions. The HTBI primer set served for first-round RT-PCR of the TCR CDR3. TCRdb independently ran MiXCR on the multiplex PCR reads; one entry per CDR3 protein. The sample yields around 300,000 distinct CDR3 sequences, less than 30% seen once. What was sequenced was blood. The source is a man aged 40-55 years with Graves' hyperthyroidism that later progressed to Graves' ophthalmopathy.

The table lists this clonotype with many counts. The V call is TRBV6-2 or TRBV6-3, the J call TRBJ2-5; 12 bases agree with TRBD2. Looked up from germline, CDR1 is MNHEY and CDR2 is SVGEGT. CDR3 length equals 16 residues. V shed 7 bases and J 4 bases; nucleotides not matched to a gene: 10. In DNA form, the CDR3 reads TGTGCCAGCACCCCGGCGACTAGCGGGAGATCAGAGACCCAGTACTTC. Its protein is CASTPATSGRSETQYF.

This clonotype was seen at least ten times. V usage is TRBV14 and J usage is TRBJ1-1; D may be TRBD1 (5 bases). The germline CDR1 and CDR2 sequences are SGHDN and FVKESK. The CDR3 length is 14 residues. V lost 4 bases and J 4 bases, leaving 13 bases between the germline ends. This CDR3 is CASSRVWGGTEAFF. In nucleotides, the CDR3 is TGTGCCAGCAGCCGAGTATGGGGGGGCACTGAAGCTTTCTTT.

This clonotype was detected ten times or more. Here the CDR3 DNA reads TGTGCCTGGAGTGGGAGACTCAACTATGGCTACACCTTC. Amino acid sequence: CAWSGRLNYGYTF. This chain uses TRBV30 with TRBJ1-2, with D unclear. V gave up 1 base and J gave up 2 bases, with 8 bases separating them. In germline, CDR1 is GTSNPN, CDR2 SVGIG (reference sequence). This CDR3 is built from 13 residues.

This clonotype occurred many times. The chain is built from TRBV6-1 and TRBJ2-1, with a weak D call TRBD1 (5 bases). Germline V lookup: CDR1 MNHNS, CDR2 SASEGT. V was pared by 6 bases and J by 8 bases, with 14 bases between. This CDR3 has 13 amino acids. The CDR3 spells CASSQASRDEQFF. In DNA, the CDR3 is TGTGCCAGCAGCCAGGCCTCCAGGGATGAGCAGTTCTTC.

This clonotype was counted at least ten times. The chain employs TRBV7-2 and TRBJ2-2; D unclear. Trimming removed 6 bases from V and 0 bases from J, with 11 bases in between. Germline CDR1 is SGHTA and CDR2 is FQGNSA. The CDR3 extends over 15 amino acids. The DNA for the CDR3 is TGTGCCAGCAGATCGACATGGACGAACACCGGGGAGCTGTTTTTT. This gives the protein CASRSTWTNTGELFF. Full variable domain (outside the CDR3, taken from reference TRBV7-2 and TRBJ2-2): GAGVSQSPSNKVTEKGKDVELRCDPISGHTALYWYRQSLGQGLEFLIYFQGNSAPDKSGLPSDRFSAERTGGSVSTLTIQRTQQEDSAVYLCASRSTWTNTGELFFGEGSRLTVL.

At least ten counts were recorded for this clonotype. The CDR3 loop reads CAWSPPRTSGRSYEQYF. As DNA, the CDR3 is TGTGCCTGGAGTCCCCCCAGGACTAGCGGGAGGAGCTACGAGCAGTACTTC. The J gene is TRBJ2-7, the V gene TRBV30, with 14 nucleotides matching TRBD2. CDR3 length: 17 amino acids. V shed 2 bases, J shed 3 bases, and the junction held 9 bases outside the gene matches. Germline loops: CDR1 GTSNPN, CDR2 SVGIG (reference sequence).

There are many counts of this clonotype. V is TRBV2 and J is TRBJ1-1; tentatively, D is TRBD1 (5 bases). The CDR3 runs 14 residues. Germline CDR1 reads SNHLY; CDR2 reads FYNNEI. Trimming stripped 4 bases from V and 1 base from J, with 10 bases between. This CDR3 reads CASSGTYRNTEAFF. CDR3 DNA: TGTGCCAGCAGTGGGACATATAGGAACACTGAAGCTTTCTTT.

There are many counts of this clonotype. This chain uses TRBV12-3 or TRBV12-4 with TRBJ1-6; D perhaps matches TRBD1 (5 bases). The CDR3 has 14 amino acids. Trimming stripped 4 bases from V and 8 bases from J, with 12 bases between. The CDR3 loop reads CASSSTEGYSPLHF. The CDR3 DNA reads as TGTGCCAGCAGTTCGACAGAAGGGTATTCACCCCTCCACTTT.

This clonotype came up many times. The chain couples TRBV25-1 to TRBJ1-1; a possible D gene is TRBD1 (5 bases). The CDR3 is 13 amino acids. V lost 10 bases, J lost 0 bases, and 12 bases lay in between. CDR1 MGHDK and CDR2 SYGVNS come from the germline V gene. The CDR3 loop reads CATQTAMNTEAFF. Here the CDR3 DNA reads TGTGCCACCCAGACAGCCATGAACACTGAAGCTTTCTTT.

V and J are TRBV6-1 and TRBJ2-5; D possibly corresponds to TRBD1 (6 bases). The CDR3 loop spans 17 amino acids. Trimming left V 5 bases short and J 5 bases short, with 24 bases between. CDR1 and CDR2 (germline): MNHNS, SASEGT. The DNA for the CDR3 is TGTGCCAGCAGTATATGGCTGGGGGCAGGGATTGGCGAGACCCAGTACTTC. This gives the protein CASSIWLGAGIGETQYF.

This clonotype was detected ten times or more. The V call is TRBV6-2 or TRBV6-3, the J call TRBJ1-2; no reliable D call. The CDR3 loop spans 12 amino acids. V lost 4 bases to trimming and J lost 8 bases, with 11 bases between them. The germline V gene has CDR1 MNHEY and CDR2 SVGEGT. CDR3 protein: CASSSNPYGYTF. The CDR3 DNA is TGTGCCAGCAGTTCAAACCCTTACGGCTACACCTTC.

This clonotype occurred many times. V is TRBV11-2 and J is TRBJ2-7; D possibly matches TRBD1 or TRBD2 (5 bases each). This CDR3 region has 13 residues. Looked up from germline, CDR1 is SGHAT and CDR2 is FQNNGV. Trimming left V 5 bases short and J 7 bases short, with 15 bases between. The CDR3 nucleotides read TGTGCCAGCAGCCCCGGGACCGTAGGTGAGCAGTACTTC. Its protein is CASSPGTVGEQYF.

The table lists this clonotype with many counts. The CDR3 loop is CSVKTGPNYGYTF. The CDR3 DNA is TGCAGCGTGAAGACAGGACCTAACTATGGCTACACCTTC. The chain is built from TRBV29-1 and TRBJ1-2; tentative D call: TRBD1 (6 bases). V was clipped by 6 bases and J by 0 bases, with 11 bases between them. This CDR3 is built from 13 residues. The germline V gene has CDR1 SQVTM and CDR2 ANQGSEA.

This clonotype was detected ten times or more. The rearrangement joins TRBV20-1 to TRBJ1-5; D remains ambiguous. This CDR3 has 13 amino acids. The germline CDR1 and CDR2 sequences are DFQATT and SNEGSKA (reference sequence). The V and J ends lost 4 bases and 0 bases respectively, with 7 bases between them. CDR3 nucleotide sequence: TGCAGTGCTAACGACGGTAGCAATCAGCCCCAGCATTTT. It is translated as CSANDGSNQPQHF.

The chain has TRBV6-1 and TRBJ2-2; no definite D call. The germline V gene has CDR1 MNHNS and CDR2 SASEGT. Trimming shortened V by 3 bases and J by 1 base, and 6 bases separated the two germline ends. The CDR3 has 14 amino acids. Here the CDR3 DNA reads TGTGCCAGCAGTGACTACCAGAACACCGGGGAGCTGTTTTTT. Amino acids: CASSDYQNTGELFF.

V and J are TRBV7-9 and TRBJ2-2; D may correspond to TRBD1 or TRBD2 (6 bases each). Trimming cost V 5 bases and J 7 bases, with 17 bases left between them. Germline values: CDR1 SEHNR, CDR2 FQNEAQ (reference sequence). CDR3 length: 15 residues. This CDR3 is CASSLSGGFGGELFF. CDR3 coding DNA: TGTGCCAGCAGCCTCTCCGGGGGCTTCGGCGGGGAGCTGTTTTTT.

This clonotype was detected many times. V and J are TRBV24-1 and TRBJ2-2; TRBD2 matches 8 bases. The CDR3 is 14 amino acids. The germline CDR1 and CDR2 sequences are KGHDR and SFDVKD. With 6 bases clipped from V and 4 bases from J, the junction kept 3 bases outside the gene matches. CDR3 DNA: TGTGCCACCAGTAAAGCGGGAGTCACCGGGGAGCTGTTTTTT. Translated, it gives CATSKAGVTGELFF.

V usage is TRBV11-2 and J usage is TRBJ2-2; no reliable D call. With 4 bases removed from V and 7 bases from J, the gap between germline ends came to 16 bases. The CDR3 runs to 15 residues. Germline V lookup: CDR1 SGHAT, CDR2 FQNNGV. The DNA of the CDR3 is TGTGCCAGCAGCTCACAACTGGGGTTCAGCGGGGAGCTGTTTTTT. It is translated as CASSSQLGFSGELFF.

The V gene is TRBV12-3 or TRBV12-4, the J gene TRBJ2-7, with a tentative D call TRBD1 (6 bases). The CDR3 spans 13 residues. Between the trimmed V and J ends, which lost 4 bases and 1 base, there was a span of 8 bases. CDR3 sequence reads: CASSSGHSYEQYF. CDR3 nucleotide sequence: TGTGCCAGCAGTTCGGGACATTCCTACGAGCAGTACTTC.

This clonotype was observed at least ten times. This chain's CDR3 is CSGTATAYAKNIQYF. The CDR3 DNA sequence: TGCAGTGGGACAGCGACGGCTTATGCCAAAAACATTCAGTACTTC. This chain joins TRBV20-1 and TRBJ2-4; tentatively, D is TRBD1 (6 bases). This CDR3 comprises 15 residues. The ends were cut back, 7 bases at V and 1 base at J, with 17 bases in the middle. Germline assignment: CDR1 DFQATT and CDR2 SNEGSKA (reference sequence).

The chain links TRBV20-1 to TRBJ1-1; D is unclear. Trimming pared 8 bases from V and 1 base from J, leaving 11 bases between. Germline CDR1 and CDR2: DFQATT and SNEGSKA (reference sequence). The CDR3 loop spans 12 amino acids. CDR3 sequence reads: CSTDRGNTEAFF. The CDR3 DNA is TGCAGTACTGACCGGGGGAACACTGAAGCTTTCTTT.